These 28 T cell receptor beta chains originate from one sample sequenced in a study of T cells in Graves' hyperthyroidism and ophthalmopathy. What was amplified from RNA transcripts were TCR beta CDR3 regions. Initially, a first-round RT-PCR of the TCR CDR3 employed the HTBI primer set. MiXCR was run by TCRdb on the multiplex PCR reads, yielding one entry per CDR3 protein. This table has around 300,000 distinct CDR3 sequences, roughly 18% appearing once. Material for sequencing was blood. The receptors were gathered from a man aged 45-65 years with Graves' ophthalmopathy.

This clonotype was seen a handful of times. J is TRBJ2-1 and V is TRBV27; 7 positions agree with TRBD2. The germline V gene has CDR1 MNHEY and CDR2 SMNVEV (reference sequence). CDR3 length: 16 residues. Trimming cost V 6 bases and J 6 bases; bases outside gene matches: 14. The CDR3 region is CASSPLAGGRRNEQFF. The CDR3 nucleotides read TGTGCCAGCAGCCCCCTTGCGGGCGGGAGACGCAATGAGCAGTTCTTC.

This clonotype has ten or more counts. This rearrangement joins TRBV13 to TRBJ1-1; 7 nucleotides line up with TRBD1. The CDR3 has 16 amino acids. V shed 2 bases, J shed 0 bases, and the junction held 6 bases outside the gene matches. Looked up from germline, CDR1 is PRHDT and CDR2 is FYEKMQ (reference sequence). CDR3 protein: CASSLRTGLMNTEAFF. The CDR3 DNA reads TGTGCCAGCAGCTTACGGACAGGCCTCATGAACACTGAAGCTTTCTTT.

This clonotype has a handful of counts. The gene calls are TRBV28 and TRBJ1-1; possibly TRBD1 for D (6 bases). V was trimmed by 7 bases and J by 6 bases, leaving 24 bases between them. Germline V gene lookup returns CDR1 MDHEN and CDR2 SYDVKM. CDR3 length: 16 amino acids. The CDR3 loop is CASILSSGHRSAEAFF. The CDR3 DNA is TGTGCCAGCATTCTGTCGTCGGGACACCGCTCAGCTGAAGCTTTCTTT.

J is TRBJ1-6 and V is TRBV5-1; no definite D call. Germline V gene data show CDR1 as SGHRS and CDR2 as YFSETQ. The CDR3 covers 15 residues. V was cut by 6 bases and J by 9 bases, with 19 bases left in between. The CDR3 bases are TGCGCCAGCATCCCCCAGGCAGCCGTACCTTCACCCCTCCACTTT. Translation: CASIPQAAVPSPLHF. Looking up the rest from reference TRBV5-1 and TRBJ1-6 gives the full variable domain: KAGVTQTPRYLIKTRGQQVTLSCSPISGHRSVSWYQQTPGQGLQFLFEYFSETQRNKGNFPGRFSGRQFSNSRSEMNVSTLELGDSALYLCASIPQAAVPSPLHFGNGTRLTVT.

This clonotype was counted only a few times. The chain recombines TRBV7-8 with TRBJ1-5; D remains ambiguous. Germline V lookup: CDR1 SGHVS, CDR2 FQNEAQ. This CDR3 has 14 residues. V lost 5 bases to trimming and J lost 0 bases, with 8 bases between them. CDR3 coding DNA: TGTGCCAGCAGCAGAGATTATAGCAATCAGCCCCAGCATTTT. Its protein is CASSRDYSNQPQHF.

This clonotype was detected a few times. V and J are TRBV6-1 and TRBJ1-1; D gene ambiguous. CDR1 MNHNS and CDR2 SASEGT come from the germline V gene. The ends were cut back, 5 bases at V and 1 base at J, with 11 bases in the middle. CDR3 length: 14 amino acids. The CDR3 is CASSPNEANTEAFF. CDR3 nucleotide sequence: TGTGCCAGCAGTCCCAATGAGGCGAACACTGAAGCTTTCTTT.

This clonotype was seen repeatedly, ten times or more. This chain connects TRBV10-3 to TRBJ2-7; TRBD1 agrees at 11 bases. V shed 8 bases, J shed 0 bases, and the junction held 3 bases outside the gene matches. This CDR3 is built from 14 residues. In germline, CDR1 is ENHRY, CDR2 SYGVKD. CDR3 protein: CAIGGTGGSYEQYF. As DNA, the CDR3 is TGTGCCATCGGGGGGACAGGGGGCTCCTACGAGCAGTACTTC.

The rearrangement joins TRBV30 to TRBJ1-5, with 7 bases matching TRBD1. The CDR3 runs to 16 residues. Germline values: CDR1 GTSNPN, CDR2 SVGIG (reference sequence). V lost 1 base to trimming and J lost 4 bases; unmatched junction nucleotides: 10. The CDR3 loop is CAWSAQWGTENQPQHF. CDR3 coding DNA: TGTGCCTGGAGTGCCCAGTGGGGGACAGAAAATCAGCCCCAGCATTTT. The whole variable domain, filled in from reference TRBV30 and TRBJ1-5, reads SQTIHQWPATLVQPVGSPLSLECTVEGTSNPNLYWYRQAAGRGLQLLFYSVGIGQISSEVPQNLSASRPQDRQFILSSKKLLLSDSGFYLCAWSAQWGTENQPQHFGDGTRLSIL.

CDR3 sequence: CASSPPTTRGYPYEQYF. As DNA, the CDR3 is TGTGCCAGCTCACCACCGACGACGAGGGGCTACCCCTACGAGCAGTACTTC. The rearrangement joins TRBV18 to TRBJ2-7; D tentatively reads TRBD1 or TRBD2 (5 bases each). Trimming removed 0 bases at V and 2 bases at J, with 17 bases between. Germline V CDR1 and CDR2: KGHSH, LQKENI. The CDR3 contains 17 residues.

This clonotype was counted ten times or more. This chain connects TRBV18 to TRBJ2-1; 7 bases are a match to TRBD2. The CDR3 is 13 residues long. Germline values: CDR1 KGHSH, CDR2 LQKENI. V trimming: 3 bases; J trimming: 10 bases; junction bases outside the gene matches: 6. The CDR3 spells CASSPTGGEEQFF. The DNA of the CDR3 is TGTGCCAGCTCACCCACGGGAGGTGAGGAGCAGTTCTTC. Full variable domain (outside the CDR3, taken from reference TRBV18 and TRBJ2-1): NAGVMQNPRHLVRRRGQEARLRCSPMKGHSHVYWYRQLPEEGLKFMVYLQKENIIDESGMPKERFSAEFPKEGPSILRIQQVVRGDSAAYFCASSPTGGEEQFFGPGTRLTVL.

This clonotype showed up many times. The chain employs TRBV12-3 or TRBV12-4 and TRBJ1-5; 9 bases fit TRBD1. V shed 6 bases, J shed 2 bases, and the junction held 5 bases outside the gene matches. The CDR3 has 15 amino acids. CDR3 DNA sequence: TGTGCCAGCAGACCGGGACAGGGAGGCAATCAGCCCCAGCATTTT. Translated, it gives CASRPGQGGNQPQHF.

This clonotype was counted ten times or more. The chain uses TRBV20-1 and TRBJ1-5; D is unclear. The CDR3 is made up of 12 amino acids. V lost 1 base and J 6 bases, leaving 7 bases between the germline ends. Germline loops: CDR1 DFQATT, CDR2 SNEGSKA (reference sequence). This CDR3 is CSARVKGQPQHF. The CDR3 DNA follows: TGCAGTGCTAGAGTTAAAGGTCAGCCCCAGCATTTT.

This clonotype was seen only a few times. The chain joins TRBV7-9 to TRBJ2-1, with 8 positions matching TRBD2. V lost 3 bases to trimming and J lost 8 bases; unmatched junction nucleotides: 3. The CDR3 spans 13 residues. Germline CDR1 reads SEHNR; CDR2 reads FQNEAQ (reference sequence). CDR3 residues: CASSFNGRDEQFF. DNA for the CDR3: TGTGCCAGCAGCTTCAACGGGAGGGATGAGCAGTTCTTC.

This clonotype was recorded at least ten times. The chain combines TRBV20-1 with TRBJ2-3; 16 bases are a match to TRBD2. The CDR3 is 16 amino acids. Germline CDR1 and CDR2: DFQATT and SNEGSKA (reference sequence). J was trimmed by 4 bases and V by 0 bases; bases with no gene match: 1. In nucleotides, the CDR3 is TGCAGTGCTAGAGAGGGACTAGCGGGAGGGCCAGATACGCAGTATTTT. Its translation is CSAREGLAGGPDTQYF.

This chain links TRBV28 with TRBJ2-7; D call uncertain. The V end was cut by 7 bases, the J end by 1 base, with 14 bases between. The V gene's germline CDR1 is MDHEN and CDR2 SYDVKM. This CDR3 has 14 residues. The CDR3 loop is CASISRQASYEQYF. The CDR3 nucleotides read TGTGCCAGCATATCTAGACAAGCATCCTACGAGCAGTACTTC.

This clonotype was recorded at least ten times. The V call is TRBV3-1, the J call TRBJ1-2; tentatively, D is TRBD1 (6 bases). The CDR3 runs to 15 residues. Trimming removed 4 bases at V and 3 bases at J, with 15 bases between. CDR1 LGHDT and CDR2 YNNKEL come from the germline V gene (reference sequence). The CDR3 coding sequence is TGTGCCAGCAGCCCTCTACGGGGGGCGCACTATGGCTACACCTTC. This sequence encodes CASSPLRGAHYGYTF.

The chain combines TRBV10-3 with TRBJ2-1, with TRBD1 identical over 10 bases. Unmatched junction bases numbered 7, after V lost 10 bases and J lost 4 bases. Germline values: CDR1 ENHRY, CDR2 SYGVKD. The CDR3 is 14 amino acids. The DNA of the CDR3 is TGTGCCACCCGGACAGGGGGGGGATACAATGAGCAGTTCTTC. It codes for CATRTGGGYNEQFF.

This clonotype has only a few counts. The gene calls are TRBV6-1 and TRBJ2-7, with 8 bases fitting TRBD2. The CDR3 consists of 14 residues. Trimming took 5 bases from V and 3 from J; bases not matched to a gene: 6. The germline gives CDR1 MNHNS, CDR2 SASEGT. The CDR3 here is CASSRSGSNYEQYF. CDR3 in DNA: TGTGCCAGCAGTCGAAGCGGGAGTAACTACGAGCAGTACTTC.

V gene TRBV28 combines with J gene TRBJ2-2; D could derive from TRBD1 or TRBD2 (6 bases each). V was cut by 5 bases and J by 3 bases, with 16 bases left in between. From germline, CDR1 is MDHEN and CDR2 SYDVKM. CDR3 length: 16 residues. CDR3 DNA sequence: TGTGCCAGCAGTGGAGAGGGGGACTTATACACCGGGGAGCTGTTTTTT. Its translation is CASSGEGDLYTGELFF. The entire variable domain, with the rest obtained from reference TRBV28 and TRBJ2-2, is as follows: DVKVTQSSRYLVKRTGEKVFLECVQDMDHENMFWYRQDPGLGLRLIYFSYDVKMKEKGDIPEGYSVSREKKERFSLILESASTNQTSMYLCASSGEGDLYTGELFFGEGSRLTVL.

This clonotype has ten or more counts. This rearrangement joins TRBV9 to TRBJ2-7, with TRBD2 identical over 10 bases. Per germline, CDR1 SGDLS and CDR2 YYNGEE. The CDR3 loop spans 16 amino acids. The V segment lost 4 bases and the J segment 2 bases; nucleotides outside the gene matches: 9. CDR3 DNA sequence: TGTGCCAGCAGCACCTCTAGCGGGAGTGCCCCCTACGAGCAGTACTTC. Protein: CASSTSSGSAPYEQYF. Full variable domain (outside the CDR3, taken from reference TRBV9 and TRBJ2-7): DSGVTQTPKHLITATGQRVTLRCSPRSGDLSVYWYQQSLDQGLQFLIQYYNGEERAKGNILERFSAQQFPDLHSELNLSSLELGDSALYFCASSTSSGSAPYEQYFGPGTRLTVT.

The chain has TRBV7-3 and TRBJ2-7, with D maybe TRBD1 (6 bases). CDR3 size: 13 residues. Trimming left V 2 bases short and J 6 bases short, with 11 bases between. Germline-derived CDR1 and CDR2 are SGHTA and FQGTGA. The CDR3 loop is CASSLSQGREQYF. In DNA form, the CDR3 reads TGTGCCAGCAGCTTATCTCAGGGGCGCGAGCAGTACTTC.

There are many counts of this clonotype. The rearrangement uses TRBV6-1 and TRBJ1-5; possibly TRBD1 for D (6 bases). V lost 6 bases, J lost 0 bases, and 12 bases lay in between. The CDR3 has 15 amino acids. Germline V CDR1 and CDR2: MNHNS, SASEGT. The CDR3 spells CASRGQRSSNQPQHF. Here the CDR3 DNA reads TGTGCCAGCAGAGGACAGCGCAGTAGCAATCAGCCCCAGCATTTT.

The rearrangement uses TRBV5-1 and TRBJ2-5, with D possibly TRBD2 on 6 matching bases. Trimming cost V 2 bases and J 5 bases, with 19 bases left between them. Germline CDR1 is SGHRS and CDR2 is YFSETQ. This CDR3 contains 16 residues. CDR3 sequence (DNA): TGCGCCAGCAGCTTTGGACTATCATTATCGGGGGAGACCCAGTACTTC. Translation gives CASSFGLSLSGETQYF.

The rearrangement uses TRBV10-2 and TRBJ2-2; 8 nucleotides match TRBD2. CDR1 and CDR2 (germline): WSHSY, SAAADI. CDR3 length equals 18 residues. V gave up 4 bases and J gave up 3 bases; unmatched junction bases: 13. In nucleotides, the CDR3 is TGCGCCAGCAGTGTTGAAGCGGGAGACGGTTGGGACACCGGGGAGCTGTTTTTT. Its protein is CASSVEAGDGWDTGELFF.

This clonotype occurred a few times. The V and J genes are TRBV6-5 and TRBJ2-2; 12 nucleotides align to TRBD2. V lost 0 bases to trimming and J lost 0 bases; unmatched junction nucleotides: 20. In germline, CDR1 is MNHEY, CDR2 SVGAGI. The CDR3 extends over 24 amino acids. The CDR3 DNA reads TGTGCCAGCAGTTACTCCCGGAGGACCGGGAGACTAGCGGGAGTTCGGTCGAACACCGGGGAGCTGTTTTTT. Protein: CASSYSRRTGRLAGVRSNTGELFF.

This clonotype was detected a few times. A read error is possible here, since a much larger clone lies one base away. The V gene is TRBV2, the J gene TRBJ2-7; the D gene is possibly TRBD1 (5 bases). The CDR3 contains 15 residues. Per germline, CDR1 SNHLY and CDR2 FYNNEI. CDR3 loop: CASSSPQGPPYEQHF. Here the CDR3 DNA reads TGTGCCAGCAGTTCCCCCCAGGGTCCCCCTTACGAGCAGCACTTC.

This clonotype appeared a few times. The CDR3 here is CASSLVPRQPQHF. DNA for the CDR3: TGTGCCAGCAGCTTGGTGCCGAGGCAGCCCCAGCATTTT. The chain is built from TRBV5-5 and TRBJ1-5; D is undetermined. V shed 0 bases and J shed 7 bases, with 8 bases lying between them. Germline V lookup: CDR1 SGHKS, CDR2 YYEKEE (reference sequence). The CDR3 runs 13 residues.

This clonotype was detected many times. The chain links TRBV3-1 to TRBJ1-5; TRBD1 might be the D (5 bases). Trimming shortened V by 3 bases and J by 0 bases, and 9 bases separated the two germline ends. The CDR3 has 15 residues. The germline V gene has CDR1 LGHDT and CDR2 YNNKEL (reference sequence). The CDR3 spells CASSQGVNSNQPQHF. The DNA for the CDR3 is TGTGCCAGCAGCCAGGGGGTCAATAGCAATCAGCCCCAGCATTTT.